The source of this T cell receptor beta chain is a study of T-cell memory formation after mild COVID-19. Study as a whole: There were largely donor-specific TCR clusters.

MiXCR, run by TCRdb on the 5' RACE reads, gives a single entry per CDR3 protein. This table has 450,000 to 650,000 distinct CDR3 sequences, about a fifth appearing once. Germline CDR1 is LGHNA and CDR2 is YSLEER. This CDR3 has 14 amino acids. V lost 0 bases, J lost 6 bases, and 12 bases lay in between. This receptor was obtained from an adult woman who had mild COVID-19 (a few samples of this study predate the infection). Cell type and time point are not known. The chain joins TRBV4-3 to TRBJ2-7, with TRBD2 as a possible D gene (5 bases). Sample: PBMCs or a T cell subset sorted from them (not recorded which). The CDR3 reads CASSQDPHTSEQYF. CDR3 DNA sequence: TGCGCCAGCAGCCAAGATCCACACACTAGCGAGCAGTACTTC.